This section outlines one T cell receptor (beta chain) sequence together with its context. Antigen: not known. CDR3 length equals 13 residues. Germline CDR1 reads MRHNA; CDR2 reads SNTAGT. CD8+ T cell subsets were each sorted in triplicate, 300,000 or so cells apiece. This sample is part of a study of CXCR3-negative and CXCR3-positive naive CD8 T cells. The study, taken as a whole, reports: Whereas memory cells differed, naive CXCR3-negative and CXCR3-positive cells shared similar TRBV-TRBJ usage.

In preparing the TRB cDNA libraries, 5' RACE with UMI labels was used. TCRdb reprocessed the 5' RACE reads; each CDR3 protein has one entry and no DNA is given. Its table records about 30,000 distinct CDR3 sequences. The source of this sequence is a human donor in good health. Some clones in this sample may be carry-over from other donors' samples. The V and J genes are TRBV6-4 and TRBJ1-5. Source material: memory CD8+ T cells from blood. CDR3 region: CASSVAVNQPQHF.